The T cell receptor (beta chain) described here comes from a study of breast tumors, draining lymph nodes, adjacent tissues. Study results and limitations: The lymph node origin of tumor T cells was framed as consistent with a hypothesis, not demonstrated. Luminal-like breast cancer showed significantly higher tumor–nontumor repertoire similarity than basal-like. Compared with lymph nodes, tumors were less diverse; compared with nontumor tissue, more.

TCRdb itself ran the multiplex PCR reads through MiXCR, one entry per CDR3 protein. The sample lists some 130,000 distinct CDR3 sequences, around 24% occurring once. Samples came from axillary lymph nodes draining the breast cancer. This clonotype was recorded at least ten times. The antigen is undetermined. The CDR3 is made up of 15 amino acids. Germline lookup yields CDR1 MNHEY and CDR2 SVGAGI. Trimming cost V 0 bases and J 5 bases, with 13 bases left between them. Specimen: axillary lymph node tissue. This clonotype was obtained from a female donor with breast cancer. Some clones in this sample may be carry-over from other donors' samples. J is TRBJ2-5 and V is TRBV6-5; D unresolved. The CDR3 reads CASSYSIAPGETQYF. CDR3 DNA sequence: TGTGCCAGCAGTTACTCGATAGCACCCGGCGAGACCCAGTACTTC.